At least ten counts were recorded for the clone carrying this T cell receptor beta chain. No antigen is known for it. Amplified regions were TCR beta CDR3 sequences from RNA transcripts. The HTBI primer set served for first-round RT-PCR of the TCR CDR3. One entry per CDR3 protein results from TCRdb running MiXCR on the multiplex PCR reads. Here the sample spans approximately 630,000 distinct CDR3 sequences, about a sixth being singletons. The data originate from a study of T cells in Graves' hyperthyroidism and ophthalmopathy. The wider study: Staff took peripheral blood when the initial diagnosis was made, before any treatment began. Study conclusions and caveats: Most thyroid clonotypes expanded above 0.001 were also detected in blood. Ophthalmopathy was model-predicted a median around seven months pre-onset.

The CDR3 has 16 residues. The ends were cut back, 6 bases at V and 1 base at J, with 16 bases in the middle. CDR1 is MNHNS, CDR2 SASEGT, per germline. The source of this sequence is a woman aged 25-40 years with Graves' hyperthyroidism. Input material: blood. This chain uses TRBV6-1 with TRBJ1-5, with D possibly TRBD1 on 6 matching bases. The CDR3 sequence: CASSGRGLGSNQPQHF. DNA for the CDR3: TGTGCCAGCAGCGGGCGGGGGCTCGGAAGCAATCAGCCCCAGCATTTT.